This TCR beta chain emerged from a study of blood T cell repertoires in COVID-19. As for the study in general: Specimens from acute and convalescent COVID-19 originated in the United States, Italy and Spain. In each case, the material was cDNA or gDNA derived from T cells, B-cell-depleted T cells, or PBMCs.

Germline V gene sequence: CDR1 ENHRY, CDR2 SYGVKD. This CDR3 spans 17 amino acids. The ends lost 1 base at V and 7 bases at J; junction bases unmatched: 11. Per the authors' pipeline: Counts of nucleated cells, estimated from reference gene primer amplification, were obtained. Measured with immunoSEQ multiplex PCR; TCRdb has only the in-frame clones, and not every one. Clone size and the V and J calls come from that table; the DNA yielded D and trimming. The data hold about 140,000 clones, with over 70% observed a single time. Sequences were obtained from peripheral blood. The sequence came from a man aged 55 to 69 with active or convalescent COVID-19. The chain couples TRBV10-3 to TRBJ2-1; 9 bases line up with TRBD2. The CDR3 region is CAISEWDSLAGLNEQFF. The CDR3 DNA sequence: TGTGCCATCAGTGAGTGGGACAGTCTAGCGGGGCTGAATGAGCAGTTCTTC.